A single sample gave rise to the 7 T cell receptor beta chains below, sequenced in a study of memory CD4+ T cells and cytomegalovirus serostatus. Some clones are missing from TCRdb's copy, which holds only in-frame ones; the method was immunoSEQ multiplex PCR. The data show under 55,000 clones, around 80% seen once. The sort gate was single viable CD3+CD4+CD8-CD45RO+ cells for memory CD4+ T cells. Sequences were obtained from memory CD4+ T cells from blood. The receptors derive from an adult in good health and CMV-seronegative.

The CDR3 is CASSLVGAGGRNEQFF. The CDR3 DNA follows: TGTGCCAGCAGCTTAGTGGGAGCGGGAGGGCGCAATGAGCAGTTCTTC. V gene TRBV7-2 combines with J gene TRBJ2-1; 10 bases match TRBD2. CDR1 SGHTA and CDR2 FQGNSA come from the germline V gene. This CDR3 has 16 amino acids. V was clipped by 1 base and J by 6 bases; unmatched bases: 6.

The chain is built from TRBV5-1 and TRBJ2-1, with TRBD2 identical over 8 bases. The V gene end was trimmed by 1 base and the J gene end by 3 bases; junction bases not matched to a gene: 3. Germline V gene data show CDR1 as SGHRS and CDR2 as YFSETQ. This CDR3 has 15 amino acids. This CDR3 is CASSLSGSGYNEQFF. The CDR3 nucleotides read TGCGCCAGCAGCTTGAGCGGGAGTGGCTACAATGAGCAGTTCTTC.

The DNA of the CDR3 is TGTGCCAGCAGTCCTTCGGCGGGAAACTATGGCTACACCTTC. Translating it yields CASSPSAGNYGYTF. The chain carries TRBV6-6 and TRBJ1-2; D is undetermined. V was pared by 5 bases and J by 2 bases, with 12 bases between. Germline CDR1 MNHNY, CDR2 SVGAGI (reference sequence). The CDR3 runs 14 residues.

The CDR3 reads CASTQRYEQYF. CDR3 sequence (DNA): TGTGCCAGCACGCAGCGCTACGAGCAGTACTTC. The rearrangement joins TRBV6-1 to TRBJ2-7; D is uncertain. V lost 7 bases, J lost 3 bases, and 7 bases lay in between. The CDR3 runs 11 residues. CDR1 is MNHNS, CDR2 SASEGT, per germline.

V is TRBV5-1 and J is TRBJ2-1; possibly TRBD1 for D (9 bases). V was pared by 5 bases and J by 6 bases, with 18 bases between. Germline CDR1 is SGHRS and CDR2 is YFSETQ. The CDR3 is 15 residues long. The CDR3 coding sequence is TGCGCCAGCAGTTCATTAGCGGGACAGGGCAATGAGCAGTTCTTC. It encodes CASSSLAGQGNEQFF.

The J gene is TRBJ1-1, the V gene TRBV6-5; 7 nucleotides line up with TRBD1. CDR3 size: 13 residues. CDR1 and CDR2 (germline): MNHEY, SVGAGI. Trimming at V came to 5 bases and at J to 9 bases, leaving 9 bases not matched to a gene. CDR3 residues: CASSRRDSRKAFF. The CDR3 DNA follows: TGTGCCAGCAGTCGACGGGACAGTAGAAAAGCTTTCTTT.

The CDR3: CATSRERLHYEQYF. DNA of the CDR3: TGTGCCACCAGCAGAGAACGACTACACTACGAGCAGTACTTC. The chain employs TRBV15 and TRBJ2-7; perhaps TRBD2 as D (5 bases). V gave up 0 bases and J gave up 3 bases, with 9 bases separating them. CDR3 size: 14 residues. Germline CDR1 reads LNHNV; CDR2 reads YYDKDF (reference sequence).